This T cell receptor beta chain was observed in a study of post-analysis software for immune sequencing data. TCR beta cDNA libraries had unique molecular identifiers. TCRdb ran MiXCR on the PCR reads and lists one entry per CDR3 protein. The data contain about 810,000 distinct CDR3 sequences, 53% of them seen just once; the ten biggest clones take up approximately 4.3%. The sequencing sample was made of blood. This receptor was obtained from a girl under 18 with multiple sclerosis.

The CDR3, as DNA: TGTGCCACCAGCAGAGTGGAGCTAGCGGGAGGGCAGAGGAACGAGCAGTACTTC. Translation gives CATSRVELAGGQRNEQYF. The chain has TRBV15 and TRBJ2-5; 12 nucleotides match TRBD2. The J call could be wrong; TRBJ2-7 is a better fit for the DNA end. Germline values: CDR1 LNHNV, CDR2 YYDKDF (reference sequence). The CDR3 spans 18 residues.